This TCR beta chain was documented in a study of vaccination and CD4 T cells after COVID-19. The wider study: The authors used overlapping spike peptides from SARS-CoV-2, HCoV-NL63, HCoV-OC43 and HCoV-229E to stimulate cells. Study-wide results and caveats: For SARS-CoV-2-reactive clonotypes, the median went from about 20 to 38, a nonsignificant increase.

This CDR3 comprises 13 residues. The ends were cut back, 0 bases at V and 5 bases at J, with 7 bases in the middle. Germline loops: CDR1 MNHEY, CDR2 SMNVEV (reference sequence). Cultured CD4+ T-cell DNA underwent Oncomine TCR Beta short-read sequencing. TCRdb processed the PCR reads anew with MiXCR; each CDR3 protein has one entry. The table lists 20,000 to 25,000 distinct CDR3 sequences, around 30% of them singletons. Time point meaning: late sampling 161 to 241 days after vaccination in a few convalescent patients. The treatment here: approximately 9-day PBMC culture with coronavirus spike peptide pools or control peptides (ViraFEST assay). Both day 3 and day 7 involved replacing half of the medium with fresh IL-2 medium. A word on this clonotype: Its matching antigen is unknown.

This specimen consisted of CD4+ T cells from blood, cultured in vitro, obtained about 7 months after SARS-CoV-2 vaccination. This TCR was recovered from a human donor who had recovered from COVID-19. The chain uses TRBV27 and TRBJ2-5; D unclear. CDR3 DNA: TGTGCCAGCAGTTTATCTTACGATGAGACCCAGTACTTC. Encoded protein: CASSLSYDETQYF.